A selection of T cell receptor beta chains follows, all from one sample in a study of blood T cell repertoires in COVID-19. The assay was immunoSEQ multiplex PCR, and TCRdb's table has in-frame clones only and misses some. The sample contains about 200,000 clones, 87% of which appear only once. Specimen: peripheral blood. The receptor source for this set is a man in his 60s with active or convalescent COVID-19. Both conserved end residues are part of each CDR3. Only some rows state a clone size, as once, few, many or a class for expanded clones.

>TRBJ1-5|TRBV12-3/TRBV12-4|-
CASGTGNNQPQHF
>TRBJ1-6|TRBV2|-
CASSGGTRGNSPLHF
>TRBJ2-7|TRBV2|-
CASSVAGGPYEQYF
>TRBJ1-2|TRBV7-2|-
CASSLGTFNYGYTF
>TRBJ2-7|TRBV5-1|-
CASSRGINSYEQYF
>TRBJ1-1|TRBV23-1|-
CASGRATNTEAFF
>TRBJ2-1|TRBV30|-
CAWSPVSGRANNEQFF
>TRBJ2-1|TRBV5-1|once
CASSQTGGRDNEQFF
>TRBJ2-1|TRBV6-5|-
CASSTIQDDEQFF
>TRBJ1-6|TRBV18|few
CASSPAGTDNSPLHF
>TRBJ2-7|TRBV29-1|-
CSVGAGGTYEQYF
>TRBJ1-2|TRBV4-1|-
CASSQGRSGTDYGYTF
>TRBJ1-1|TRBV5-1|-
CASSFGGATEAFF
>TRBJ1-3|TRBV5-1|few
CASSLDGQNSGNTIYF
>TRBJ1-4|TRBV6-1|few
CASSEGKQALPATNEKLFF
>TRBJ2-1|TRBV3-1/TRBV3-2|few
CASSQEAPNDGAAYYNEQFF
>TRBJ1-1|TRBV6-1|-
CASSEVTGFNTEAFF
>TRBJ2-6|TRBV3-1/TRBV3-2|-
CASSPGTGVAGANVLTF
>TRBJ2-5|TRBV2|few
CASSVRETQYF
>TRBJ2-1|TRBV7-2|-
CASSLALARNEQFF
>TRBJ1-1|TRBV6-5|-
CASADRGDTEAFF
>TRBJ2-3|TRBV6-4|-
CASSDVAGGTDTQYF
>TRBJ1-6|TRBV19|-
CASTGRAYNSPLHF
>TRBJ2-2|TRBV5-6|-
CASSLLGQGNTGELFF
>TRBJ1-6|TRBV9|-
CASSAQVNSPLHF
>TRBJ1-4|TRBV5-1|-
CASRNRDRGEKLFF
>TRBJ2-7|TRBV5-6|few
CASTSRRGLSVGAYEQYF
>TRBJ1-3|TRBV2|once
CASRRDRGLNGNTIYF